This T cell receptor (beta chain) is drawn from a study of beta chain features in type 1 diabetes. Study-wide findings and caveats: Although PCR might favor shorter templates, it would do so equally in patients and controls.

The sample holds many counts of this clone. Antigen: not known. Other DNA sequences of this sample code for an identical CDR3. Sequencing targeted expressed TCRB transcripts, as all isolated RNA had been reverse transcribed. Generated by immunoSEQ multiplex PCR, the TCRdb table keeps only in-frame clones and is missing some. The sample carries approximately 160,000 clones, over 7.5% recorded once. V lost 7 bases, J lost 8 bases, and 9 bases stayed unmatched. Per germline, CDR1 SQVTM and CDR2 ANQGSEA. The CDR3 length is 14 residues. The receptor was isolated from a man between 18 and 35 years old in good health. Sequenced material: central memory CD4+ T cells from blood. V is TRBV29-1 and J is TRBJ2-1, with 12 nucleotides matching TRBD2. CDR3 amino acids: CSARGLAGGDEQFF. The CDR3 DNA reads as TGCAGCGCCCGGGGACTAGCGGGTGGCGATGAGCAGTTCTTC.